The present T cell receptor (beta chain) was sequenced within a study of cytomegalovirus exposure and HLA in healthy donors. This CDR3 is built from 16 residues. Germline V gene data show CDR1 as SGHDN and CDR2 as FVKESK. Unmatched junction bases numbered 9, after V lost 5 bases and J lost 2 bases. Unrecorded immune exposures were likely, despite nominal health at sampling. 60 Vbeta and 13 Jbeta primers were used in PCR. Per the original data handling: In a later analysis, some 11 million of tens of millions of unique beta chains occurred in at least two donors. Using immunoSEQ multiplex PCR, the repertoire was profiled, and TCRdb retains in-frame clones only, with some absent. V and J calls plus clone size are reproduced from that table; the DNA served to infer D and trimming. Altogether 250,000 to 350,000 clones are present, 86% being singletons, with the ten largest covering roughly 4%.

Sequencing input: PBMCs. The chain uses TRBV14 and TRBJ2-7; TRBD1 matches 10 bases. This TCR was recovered from a man in his forties in good health and CMV-seropositive. CDR3 nucleotide sequence: TGTGCCAGCAGCTCGGACAGGGGGAAATACCCCTACGAGCAGTACTTC. Translation: CASSSDRGKYPYEQYF.